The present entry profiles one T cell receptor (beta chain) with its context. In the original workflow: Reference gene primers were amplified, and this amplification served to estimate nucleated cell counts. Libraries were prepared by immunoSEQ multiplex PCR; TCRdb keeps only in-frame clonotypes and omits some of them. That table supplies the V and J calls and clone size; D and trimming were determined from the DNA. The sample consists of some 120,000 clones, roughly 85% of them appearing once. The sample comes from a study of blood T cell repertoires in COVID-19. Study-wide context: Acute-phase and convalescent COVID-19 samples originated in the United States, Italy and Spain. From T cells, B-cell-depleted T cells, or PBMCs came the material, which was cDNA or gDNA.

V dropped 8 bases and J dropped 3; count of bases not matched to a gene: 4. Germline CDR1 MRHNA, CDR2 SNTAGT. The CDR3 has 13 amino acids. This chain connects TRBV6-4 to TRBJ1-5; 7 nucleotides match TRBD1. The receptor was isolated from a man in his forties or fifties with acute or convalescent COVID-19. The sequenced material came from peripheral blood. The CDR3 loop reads CASRDSFNQPQHF. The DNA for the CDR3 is TGTGCCAGCCGGGACAGTTTCAATCAGCCCCAGCATTTT.